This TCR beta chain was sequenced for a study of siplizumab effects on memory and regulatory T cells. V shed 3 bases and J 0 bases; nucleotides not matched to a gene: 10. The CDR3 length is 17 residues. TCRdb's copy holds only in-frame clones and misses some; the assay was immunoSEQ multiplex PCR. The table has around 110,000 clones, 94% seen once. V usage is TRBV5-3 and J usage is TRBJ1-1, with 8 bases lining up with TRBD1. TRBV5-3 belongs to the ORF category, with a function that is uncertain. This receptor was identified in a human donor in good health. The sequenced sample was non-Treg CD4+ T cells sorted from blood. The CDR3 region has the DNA TGTGCCAGAAGCTCAGGGGGCGCCCCCTTCATGAACACTGAAGCTTTCTTT. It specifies CARSSGGAPFMNTEAFF.